Reported below is one TCR beta chain. Its antigen is still unknown. The sample is drawn from a study of cytomegalovirus exposure and HLA in healthy donors. Profiled with immunoSEQ multiplex PCR; TCRdb holds only in-frame clones, not every one. The sample yields about 160,000 clones, around 92% seen once. The study's findings and limits: The majority of TCR sequences were rare, yet some public TCRs appeared in many donors. Reportedly, cytomegalovirus status was diagnosed with high sensitivity and specificity. It was 150 to 200 TCR beta chains that were listed as cytomegalovirus-associated.

Per germline, CDR1 ENHRY and CDR2 SYGVKD. This CDR3 is built from 15 residues. V was pared by 4 bases and J by 8 bases, with 7 bases of the junction left unmatched. The sequence was obtained from a man aged 18 to 30 in good health and CMV-seropositive. Sample: PBMCs. This sequence joins TRBV10-3 and TRBJ2-1, with 11 bases aligning to TRBD2. CDR3 loop: CAISAGASGRHEQFF. CDR3 DNA: TGTGCCATCAGTGCAGGGGCTAGCGGGAGGCATGAGCAGTTCTTC.